This T cell receptor (beta chain) is from a study of blood T cell repertoires in COVID-19. The wider study: T cells, B-cell-depleted T cells, or PBMCs supplied cDNA or gDNA.

Under the authors' procedure: How many nucleated cells were present was estimated from reference gene primer amplification. TCRdb's table, derived via immunoSEQ multiplex PCR, lists solely in-frame clones and lacks some. The V and J calls and clone size were taken over from that table, and D and trimming were inferred from the DNA. Of under 200,000 clones listed, roughly 80% are singletons. Looked up from germline, CDR1 is MRHNA and CDR2 is SNTAGT. CDR3 length: 16 residues. V lost 3 bases, J lost 0 bases, and 12 bases lay in between. Followed over time, Seattle patients had been enrolled while infection was active.

The source material was peripheral blood. The receptor was derived from a man between 60 and 75 years old with COVID-19, enrolled during active disease. The chain has TRBV6-4 and TRBJ2-1; a weak D match, TRBD2 (5 bases). CDR3 loop: CASSEEGAVSYNEQFF. CDR3 DNA: TGTGCCAGCAGTGAAGAGGGAGCGGTCTCCTACAATGAGCAGTTCTTC.